This TCR beta chain was identified during a study of blood T cell repertoires in COVID-19. Study information: The cDNA or gDNA used as material had been derived from T cells, B-cell-depleted T cells, or PBMCs.

Residents of about two dozen US areas, aged about 18 to 95 years, made up the participants. Cohorts were determined from participant-reported clinical history. In the 2 weeks before study entry, exposed participants met a COVID-19 case, which was PCR-confirmed or clinician-diagnosed. Repertoires were generated with immunoSEQ multiplex PCR, while TCRdb's copy carries only in-frame clones and drops some. The data show under 450,000 clones, 80% to 95% seen once. This CDR3 contains 14 residues. Between the trimmed V and J ends, which lost 6 bases and 0 bases, there was a span of 8 bases. CDR1 is LNHDA and CDR2 is SQIVND in the germline V gene (reference sequence).

The sequenced material came from PBMCs or T cells enriched from blood (not recorded which). The chain is built from TRBV19 and TRBJ1-4; D not resolved. The TCR originated in a middle-aged woman who had been exposed to COVID-19. CDR3 region: CASSFRSTNEKLFF. Written as DNA, the CDR3 is TGTGCCAGTAGCTTCAGATCAACTAATGAAAAACTGTTTTTT.